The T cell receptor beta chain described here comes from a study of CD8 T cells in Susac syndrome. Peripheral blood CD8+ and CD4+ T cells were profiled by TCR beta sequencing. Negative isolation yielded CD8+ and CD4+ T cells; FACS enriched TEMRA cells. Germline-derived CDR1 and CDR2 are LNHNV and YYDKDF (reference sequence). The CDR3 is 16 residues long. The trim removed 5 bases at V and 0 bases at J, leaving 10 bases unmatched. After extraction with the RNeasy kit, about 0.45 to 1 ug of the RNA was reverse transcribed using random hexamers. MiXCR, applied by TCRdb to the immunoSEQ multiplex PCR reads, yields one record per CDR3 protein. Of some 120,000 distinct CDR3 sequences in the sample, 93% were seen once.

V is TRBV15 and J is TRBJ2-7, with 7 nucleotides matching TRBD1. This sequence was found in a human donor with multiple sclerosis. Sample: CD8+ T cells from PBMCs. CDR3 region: CATSEGTGAHSYEQYF. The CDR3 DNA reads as TGTGCCACCAGCGAAGGCACAGGGGCCCACTCCTACGAGCAGTACTTC.